Detailed here is one T cell receptor beta chain. The antigen remains unidentified. The source of the sample is a study of OX40 agonist ivuxolimab in advanced cancers. Overall study context: Prior anti-PD-1, anti-PD-L1 or anti-CTLA-4 therapy was allowed; roughly 40% had some.

Germline values: CDR1 SGHTA, CDR2 FQGNSA. The CDR3 covers 19 residues. Germline trimming cut 6 bases from V and 3 bases from J; bases unmatched to any gene: 17. The protocol was immunoSEQ multiplex PCR, while the TCRdb copy is restricted to in-frame clones and leaves out a portion. The table lists 20,000 to 25,000 clones, 70% to 85% of them singletons. Study findings and constraints: The study observed clonal expansion of CD4+ and CD8+ blood T cells by week 6 at 0.1 to 3.0 mg/kg.

The sequences come from CD4+ or CD8+ T cells sorted from blood, collected in a trial of the OX40 agonist ivuxolimab. The chain is built from TRBV7-2 and TRBJ1-6; 7 nucleotides agree with TRBD1. This receptor was identified in an adult with an advanced solid tumor such as melanoma, head and neck, liver or kidney cancer. In DNA form, the CDR3 reads TGTGCCAGCAGGCCGACTAACGGACAGGAAGGGTTCTATAATTCACCCCTCCACTTT. This translates into CASRPTNGQEGFYNSPLHF.